One sample yielded the 14 T cell receptor beta chains listed below, sequenced in a study of early T cells in non-severe SARS-CoV-2 infection. TCRdb re-derived calls from the 5' RACE reads in MiXCR, one entry per CDR3 protein. Here the sample spans around 50,000 distinct CDR3 sequences, roughly 13% being singletons. The specimen was whole blood. These receptors came from an adult who was a healthcare worker with PCR-confirmed SARS-CoV-2 infection or an uninfected control (not recorded which).

This clonotype was observed a handful of times. The genes are TRBV7-8 and TRBJ2-1, with D hard to call. The germline V gene encodes CDR1 SGHVS and CDR2 FQNEAQ. The CDR3 totals 15 residues. Trimming left V 0 bases short and J 2 bases short, with 8 bases between. The CDR3 region is CASSLAGPTYNEQFF. The CDR3 DNA is TGTGCCAGCAGCTTAGCGGGTCCCACCTACAATGAGCAGTTCTTC.

The chain has TRBV5-1 and TRBJ2-7; 13 bases fit TRBD2. Per the germline V gene, CDR1 is SGHRS and CDR2 is YFSETQ. The CDR3 has 14 amino acids. Trimming removed 0 bases from V and 6 bases from J; junction bases left unmatched: 0. CDR3 in DNA: TGCGCCAGCAGCTTGGGACTAGCGGGAGGCGAGCAGTACTTC. Translated: CASSLGLAGGEQYF.

The table lists this clonotype with many counts. This chain connects TRBV7-3 to TRBJ2-1; a possible D gene is TRBD2 (6 bases). The CDR3 runs to 15 residues. V lost 6 bases, J lost 4 bases, and 16 bases lay in between. Germline lookup yields CDR1 SGHTA and CDR2 FQGTGA. The DNA for the CDR3 is TGTGCCAGCAGTTCACCGGGACTGGGGTACAATGAGCAGTTCTTC. Residues: CASSSPGLGYNEQFF.

This clonotype was counted a few times. The chain carries TRBV9 and TRBJ1-4; tentatively, D is TRBD1 (5 bases). Trimming shortened V by 6 bases and J by 6 bases, and 12 bases separated the two germline ends. Per the germline V gene, CDR1 is SGDLS and CDR2 is YYNGEE. The CDR3 is 13 residues long. CDR3 bases: TGTGCCAGCAACCGGGACGGATATGAAAAACTGTTTTTT. It yields the protein CASNRDGYEKLFF.

This clonotype was counted many times. The chain is built from TRBV12-3 or TRBV12-4 and TRBJ2-1, with no clear D. This CDR3 is built from 15 residues. Trimming removed 3 bases at V and 2 bases at J, with 11 bases between. CDR3 residues: CASSFPPWPYNEQFF. The CDR3 nucleotides read TGTGCCAGCAGTTTCCCACCGTGGCCCTACAATGAGCAGTTCTTC.

This clonotype was observed many times. At one of its ends the junction is not consistent with the germline gene, which may arise from a read error. This sequence joins TRBV7-9 and TRBJ2-1; 7 positions match TRBD2. Germline V CDR1 and CDR2: SEHNR, FQNEAQ (reference sequence). The CDR3 sequence is 19 residues long. The CDR3 is CASSPPGGSKVTSFNEQFF. For the CDR3, the DNA is TGTGCCAGCAGCCCTCCGGGCGGGAGTAAGGTCACGTCCTTCAATGAGCAGTTCTTC.

This clonotype showed up many times. The gene calls are TRBV27 and TRBJ2-5, with D tentatively TRBD2 (6 bases). Germline assignment: CDR1 MNHEY and CDR2 SMNVEV (reference sequence). V was pared by 1 base and J by 3 bases, with 12 bases between. This CDR3 region has 15 residues. Written as DNA, the CDR3 is TGTGCCAGCAGTTTATACGGGGGTTCGGAAGAGACCCAGTACTTC. This gives the protein CASSLYGGSEETQYF.

This clonotype was counted many times. The genes are TRBV27 and TRBJ1-1; D uncertain. Trimming left V 3 bases short and J 0 bases short, with 5 bases between. This CDR3 region has 13 residues. Germline assignment: CDR1 MNHEY and CDR2 SMNVEV (reference sequence). CDR3 protein: CASSFRMNTEAFF. CDR3 nucleotide sequence: TGTGCCAGCAGTTTTCGAATGAACACTGAAGCTTTCTTT.

This clonotype has at least ten counts. The gene calls are TRBV7-2 and TRBJ2-7, with D tentatively TRBD1 or TRBD2 (5 bases each). The CDR3 is 16 residues long. Germline CDR1 SGHTA, CDR2 FQGNSA. With 4 bases removed from V and 0 bases from J, the gap between germline ends came to 16 bases. Written as DNA, the CDR3 is TGTGCCAGCAGCTCCGCCGGGGCCCCGAGCTCCTACGAGCAGTACTTC. Its protein product is CASSSAGAPSSYEQYF.

This chain joins TRBV5-6 and TRBJ2-1, with 12 bases fitting TRBD2. CDR1 and CDR2 (germline): SGHDT, YYEEEE. V was pared by 3 bases and J by 9 bases, with 13 bases of the junction left unmatched. The CDR3 is made up of 17 amino acids. The CDR3 protein is CASSYGTSGSVDCEQFF. The CDR3 DNA reads as TGTGCCAGCAGCTACGGGACTAGCGGGTCAGTTGACTGTGAGCAGTTCTTC.

This clonotype was detected ten times or more. V and J are TRBV3-1 and TRBJ1-6; TRBD1 agrees at 7 bases. This CDR3 spans 15 amino acids. Germline assignment: CDR1 LGHDT and CDR2 YNNKEL (reference sequence). The V and J ends lost 1 base and 8 bases, in that order; junction bases with no gene match: 5. This CDR3 is CASSQGTGTDSPLHF. Written as DNA, the CDR3 is TGTGCCAGCAGCCAAGGGACAGGAACAGATTCACCCCTCCACTTT.

This chain connects TRBV11-2 to TRBJ1-4; 9 bases match TRBD1. With V trimmed by 1 base and J by 4 bases, 13 bases remained unmatched. The germline gives CDR1 SGHAT, CDR2 FQNNGV. The CDR3 loop spans 19 amino acids. CDR3 nucleotide sequence: TGTGCCAGCAGCTTAGCCCCGGGACAGGGACCACGAGATAATGAAAAACTGTTTTTT. Protein sequence: CASSLAPGQGPRDNEKLFF.

This clonotype was seen a handful of times. CDR3 DNA: TGTGCCAGCAGCCCGGCGGTTGTCGTATTAGAGACCCAGTACTTC. Its translation is CASSPAVVVLETQYF. The V and J genes are TRBV5-5 and TRBJ2-5; D not resolved. The CDR3 loop spans 15 amino acids. CDR1 and CDR2 (germline): SGHKS, YYEKEE (reference sequence). Trimming pared 4 bases from V and 4 bases from J, leaving 17 bases between.

This clonotype was counted at least ten times. The chain couples TRBV5-1 to TRBJ1-5; 8 positions agree with TRBD1. The CDR3 is 15 amino acids. Germline V gives CDR1 SGHRS, CDR2 YFSETQ. V dropped 4 bases and J dropped 3; count of bases not matched to a gene: 6. The CDR3 DNA sequence: TGCGCCAGCAGCATGACAGGGGCAATCAATCAGCCCCAGCATTTT. This encodes CASSMTGAINQPQHF.